Below are 29 T cell receptor beta chains sequenced from a single sample in a study of blood T cell repertoires in COVID-19. Produced via immunoSEQ multiplex PCR; TCRdb's table is partial and in-frame only. Altogether around 150,000 clones are present, roughly 80% being singletons, with the ten largest covering about 3.8%. Specimen: peripheral blood. These receptors all stem from a woman over 75 with acute or convalescent COVID-19.

The chain uses TRBV7-8 and TRBJ1-5; D may be TRBD1 (6 bases). The CDR3 has 19 amino acids. The V and J ends lost 7 bases and 2 bases respectively, with 27 bases between them. The germline gives CDR1 SGHVS, CDR2 FQNEAQ. This chain's CDR3 is CASNEKRGSGVYGNQPQHF. DNA for the CDR3: TGTGCCAGCAACGAAAAGAGGGGTTCAGGGGTGTATGGCAATCAGCCCCAGCATTTT.

This clone was counted once. The rearrangement links TRBV9 to TRBJ1-5; no definite D call. The V and J ends lost 0 bases and 0 bases respectively, with 4 bases between them. The CDR3 consists of 14 residues. Germline values: CDR1 SGDLS, CDR2 YYNGEE. CDR3 amino acids: CASSVGDSNQPQHF. Written as DNA, the CDR3 is TGTGCCAGCAGCGTAGGAGATAGCAATCAGCCCCAGCATTTT.

This clone appeared a few times. This chain uses TRBV6-5 with TRBJ1-2, with 9 positions matching TRBD1. Trimming removed 0 bases from V and 10 bases from J; junction bases left unmatched: 3. The length of the CDR3 is 13 residues. Germline CDR1 and CDR2: MNHEY and SVGAGI. The CDR3 DNA is TGTGCCAGCAGTTACTCGACAGGGGGAGACTACACCTTC. Translating it yields CASSYSTGGDYTF.

The chain links TRBV7-9 to TRBJ2-1, with TRBD2 identical over 9 bases. This CDR3 has 18 amino acids. Germline V gene data show CDR1 as SEHNR and CDR2 as FQNEAQ (reference sequence). J gave up 3 bases and V 2 bases, and 11 bases lay outside the gene matches. Written as DNA, the CDR3 is TGTGCCAGCAGCTTATGGCGGGAGGGCTTGACTTACTACAATGAGCAGTTCTTC. Its protein is CASSLWREGLTYYNEQFF.

The CDR3 DNA reads TGCGCCAGCAGTGATGGAGGAAATCAGCCCCAGCATTTT. The encoded protein is CASSDGGNQPQHF. This chain uses TRBV10-1 with TRBJ1-5, with D hard to call. Looked up from germline, CDR1 is WNHNN and CDR2 is SYGVQD (reference sequence). This CDR3 contains 13 residues. V was shortened by 3 bases and J by 4 bases, with 7 bases between the two germline ends.

This clone was seen more than once but under ten times. The chain recombines TRBV19 with TRBJ1-5, with 10 nucleotides matching TRBD1. From germline, CDR1 is LNHDA and CDR2 SQIVND (reference sequence). This CDR3 comprises 17 residues. The trim removed 6 bases at V and 3 bases at J, leaving 11 bases unmatched. Written as DNA, the CDR3 is TGTGCCAGTAGCTCCCGGGACAGGGGTGTCACCAATCAGCCCCAGCATTTT. Translation gives CASSSRDRGVTNQPQHF.

V usage is TRBV6-2 or TRBV6-3 and J usage is TRBJ2-1; 10 nucleotides agree with TRBD2. CDR3 length: 15 amino acids. The trim removed 6 bases at V and 7 bases at J, leaving 9 bases unmatched. From germline, CDR1 is MNHEY and CDR2 SVGEGT. Here the CDR3 DNA reads TGTGCCAGCAGCAAGCCGGGACTAGCGTTAAATGAGCAGTTCTTC. This translates into CASSKPGLALNEQFF.

The gene calls are TRBV18 and TRBJ1-1, with D possibly matching TRBD1 (6 bases). From germline, CDR1 is KGHSH and CDR2 LQKENI. The CDR3 consists of 12 residues. Trimming stripped 5 bases from V and 8 bases from J, with 12 bases between. The CDR3 coding sequence is TGTGCCAGCTCAACGGGACATCGAGAAGCTTTCTTT. Its translation: CASSTGHREAFF.

This clone has a count of ten or more. The rearrangement links TRBV7-9 to TRBJ1-3; 10 bases map to TRBD1. Germline CDR1 reads SEHNR; CDR2 reads FQNEAQ (reference sequence). Trimming cost V 0 bases and J 2 bases; bases outside gene matches: 7. CDR3 size: 18 residues. This chain's CDR3 is CASSLAPGQGSAGNTIYF. The DNA of the CDR3 is TGTGCCAGCAGCTTAGCCCCGGGACAGGGGTCGGCTGGAAACACCATATATTTT.

V is TRBV18 and J is TRBJ2-3, with TRBD1 identical over 11 bases. Germline values: CDR1 KGHSH, CDR2 LQKENI. This CDR3 contains 15 residues. The trim removed 4 bases at V and 4 bases at J, leaving 4 bases unmatched. For the CDR3, the DNA is TGTGCCAGCTCACGGGGACAGGGGGAAGCAGATACGCAGTATTTT. This gives the protein CASSRGQGEADTQYF.

This clone was picked up a small number of times. The chain recombines TRBV2 with TRBJ2-3, with D maybe TRBD1 (5 bases). V shed 10 bases and J shed 0 bases, with 17 bases lying between them. Germline CDR1 reads SNHLY; CDR2 reads FYNNEI. The CDR3 runs 15 residues. Here the CDR3 DNA reads TGTGCCACCTCGTTGGGGCGTTTGAGCACAGATACGCAGTATTTT. This codes for CATSLGRLSTDTQYF.

The chain recombines TRBV7-2 with TRBJ2-2; TRBD1 agrees at 7 bases. CDR3 size: 15 residues. The ends lost 7 bases at V and 3 bases at J; junction bases unmatched: 8. Per the germline V gene, CDR1 is SGHTA and CDR2 is FQGNSA. The DNA of the CDR3 is TGTGCCAGCACCCCAGGGGGTTCACACACCGGGGAGCTGTTTTTT. Amino acids: CASTPGGSHTGELFF.

The chain is built from TRBV12-5 and TRBJ2-3; D may be TRBD1 (6 bases). From germline, CDR1 is LGHNT and CDR2 FRNRAP. V was cut by 0 bases and J by 6 bases, with 22 bases left in between. The CDR3 sequence is 18 residues long. The DNA for the CDR3 is TGTGCTAGTGGTTTGGTACCTTCCTCCGGGACACTGTCGGATACGCAGTATTTT. Protein product: CASGLVPSSGTLSDTQYF.

The gene calls are TRBV11-2 and TRBJ2-7; 12 positions agree with TRBD2. CDR1 SGHAT and CDR2 FQNNGV come from the germline V gene. The J segment lost 2 bases and the V segment lost 5 bases, leaving 4 bases of the junction unmatched. The CDR3 spans 15 residues. Here the CDR3 DNA reads TGTGCCAGCAGCCTTGGGACTAGCGGGCCCTACGAGCAGTACTTC. The encoded protein is CASSLGTSGPYEQYF. Complete variable domain (other parts from reference TRBV11-2 and TRBJ2-7): EAGVAQSPRYKIIEKRQSVAFWCNPISGHATLYWYQQILGQGPKLLIQFQNNGVVDDSQLPKDRFSAERLKGVDSTLKIQPAKLEDSAVYLCASSLGTSGPYEQYFGPGTRLTVT.

This chain connects TRBV2 to TRBJ2-7; 11 nucleotides align to TRBD2. The CDR3 totals 19 residues. In germline, CDR1 is SNHLY, CDR2 FYNNEI. V shed 0 bases, J shed 2 bases, and the junction held 12 bases outside the gene matches. Here the CDR3 DNA reads TGTGCCAGCAGTGAAGCGCAGGGTAGCGGGAGGGACCCTACCTACGAGCAGTACTTC. It is translated as CASSEAQGSGRDPTYEQYF.

The chain combines TRBV29-1 with TRBJ2-7; 8 bases fit TRBD2. The ends lost 4 bases at V and 4 bases at J; junction bases unmatched: 9. CDR3 length equals 14 residues. From germline, CDR1 is SQVTM and CDR2 ANQGSEA. The CDR3 is CSVGLAGGPYEQYF. CDR3 nucleotides: TGCAGCGTTGGACTTGCGGGAGGTCCTTACGAGCAGTACTTC.

In its sample, this clone was seen a few times. The genes are TRBV4-3 and TRBJ2-1; TRBD2 agrees at 9 bases. The CDR3 consists of 15 residues. V shed 4 bases, J shed 4 bases, and the junction held 5 bases outside the gene matches. Looked up from germline, CDR1 is LGHNA and CDR2 is YSLEER. The CDR3, as DNA: TGCGCCAGCAGCCTGGGCGGGGGGGCGTACAATGAGCAGTTCTTC. Residues: CASSLGGGAYNEQFF.

The chain is built from TRBV5-1 and TRBJ1-3; no reliable D call. CDR3 length: 16 residues. Trimming left V 2 bases short and J 0 bases short, with 12 bases between. Germline values: CDR1 SGHRS, CDR2 YFSETQ. The CDR3 loop reads CASSFGGQSSGNTIYF. The CDR3 region has the DNA TGCGCCAGCAGCTTCGGAGGCCAGAGCTCTGGAAACACCATATATTTT.

V usage is TRBV24-1 and J usage is TRBJ1-5; D is unresolved. Between the trimmed V and J ends, which lost 4 bases and 0 bases, there was a span of 6 bases. Germline lookup yields CDR1 KGHDR and CDR2 SFDVKD. The CDR3 length is 14 residues. The CDR3 DNA is TGTGCCACCAGTGACAGTCTTAGCAATCAGCCCCAGCATTTT. It is translated as CATSDSLSNQPQHF.

The chain has TRBV5-1 and TRBJ1-4; TRBD1 agrees at 8 bases. Germline values: CDR1 SGHRS, CDR2 YFSETQ. This CDR3 region has 15 residues. Germline trimming cut 0 bases from V and 4 bases from J; bases unmatched to any gene: 2. CDR3 bases: TGCGCCAGCAGCTTGGGGGACAGGAATAATGAAAAACTGTTTTTT. It translates to CASSLGDRNNEKLFF.

V gene TRBV5-1 combines with J gene TRBJ2-3; TRBD1 matches at 9 bases. The junction had 14 bases not matched to a gene; V was cut back by 1 base and J by 2 bases. This CDR3 region has 19 residues. The germline gives CDR1 SGHRS, CDR2 YFSETQ. The CDR3 is CASSLLGTGRGRFTDTQYF. CDR3 in DNA: TGCGCCAGCAGCTTGTTGGGGACAGGGCGTGGGAGATTCACAGATACGCAGTATTTT.

This chain uses TRBV19 with TRBJ2-1, with a weak D call TRBD2 (6 bases). V lost 4 bases, J lost 4 bases, and 11 bases lay in between. Germline V gives CDR1 LNHDA, CDR2 SQIVND (reference sequence). CDR3 size: 14 residues. The CDR3 protein is CASSRGVGYNEQFF. The CDR3 coding sequence is TGTGCCAGTAGTAGGGGGGTCGGTTACAATGAGCAGTTCTTC.

This chain uses TRBV19 with TRBJ1-2, with a tentative D call TRBD1 (5 bases). CDR1 and CDR2 from the germline V gene are LNHDA and SQIVND (reference sequence). CDR3 length: 16 amino acids. The V end was cut by 1 base, the J end by 5 bases, with 17 bases between. CDR3 nucleotide sequence: TGTGCCAGTAGTATAGCCCTCCAGGGAACCCCTTATGGCTACACCTTC. This codes for CASSIALQGTPYGYTF.

The chain is built from TRBV2 and TRBJ2-7; 9 bases are shared with TRBD1. The CDR3 is made up of 14 amino acids. V dropped 6 bases and J dropped 0; count of bases not matched to a gene: 3. The V gene's germline CDR1 is SNHLY and CDR2 FYNNEI. CDR3 loop: CASSGQGLSYEQYF. CDR3 DNA sequence: TGTGCCAGCAGCGGACAGGGGCTCTCCTACGAGCAGTACTTC.

This clone turned up a few times. The chain joins TRBV9 to TRBJ1-2, with TRBD1 matching over 9 bases. The germline gives CDR1 SGDLS, CDR2 YYNGEE. J was trimmed by 3 bases and V by 0 bases; bases with no gene match: 15. This CDR3 comprises 19 residues. In DNA form, the CDR3 reads TGTGCCAGCAGCGTAGGTCTATTGAACAGGGGGCTTGACGACTATGGCTACACCTTC. Protein: CASSVGLLNRGLDDYGYTF.

This chain links TRBV9 with TRBJ1-1; D possibly corresponds to TRBD1 (5 bases). V was cut by 2 bases and J by 7 bases, with 15 bases left in between. This CDR3 is built from 14 residues. Looked up from germline, CDR1 is SGDLS and CDR2 is YYNGEE. The CDR3 nucleotides are TGTGCCAGCAGCGTGGGGTTGGGGGGAGTTGAAGCTTTCTTT. Its protein is CASSVGLGGVEAFF.

Note on this clone: Within the sample, other DNA sequences also encode this same CDR3. J is TRBJ1-5 and V is TRBV2, with 7 nucleotides matching TRBD1. With V trimmed by 4 bases and J by 2 bases, 2 bases remained unmatched. This CDR3 contains 14 residues. The germline V gene encodes CDR1 SNHLY and CDR2 FYNNEI. The CDR3 loop is CASSGTGGNQPQHF. CDR3 nucleotides: TGTGCCAGCAGTGGGACAGGAGGCAATCAGCCCCAGCATTTT.

This rearrangement joins TRBV13 to TRBJ2-7, with D unresolved. V lost 5 bases, J lost 4 bases, and 21 bases lay in between. The CDR3 runs to 16 residues. CDR1 and CDR2 (germline): PRHDT, FYEKMQ (reference sequence). This chain's CDR3 is CASSQRYTSGAYEQYF. CDR3 sequence (DNA): TGTGCCAGCAGCCAGCGATACACGTCCGGAGCTTACGAGCAGTACTTC.

The rearrangement joins TRBV7-3 to TRBJ1-1; D is perhaps TRBD1 (6 bases). The CDR3 has 14 residues. V lost 5 bases and J 1 base, leaving 11 bases between the germline ends. Germline values: CDR1 SGHTA, CDR2 FQGTGA. This CDR3 reads CASSPTTGNTEAFF. In DNA form, the CDR3 reads TGTGCCAGCAGCCCCACGACAGGGAACACTGAAGCTTTCTTT.